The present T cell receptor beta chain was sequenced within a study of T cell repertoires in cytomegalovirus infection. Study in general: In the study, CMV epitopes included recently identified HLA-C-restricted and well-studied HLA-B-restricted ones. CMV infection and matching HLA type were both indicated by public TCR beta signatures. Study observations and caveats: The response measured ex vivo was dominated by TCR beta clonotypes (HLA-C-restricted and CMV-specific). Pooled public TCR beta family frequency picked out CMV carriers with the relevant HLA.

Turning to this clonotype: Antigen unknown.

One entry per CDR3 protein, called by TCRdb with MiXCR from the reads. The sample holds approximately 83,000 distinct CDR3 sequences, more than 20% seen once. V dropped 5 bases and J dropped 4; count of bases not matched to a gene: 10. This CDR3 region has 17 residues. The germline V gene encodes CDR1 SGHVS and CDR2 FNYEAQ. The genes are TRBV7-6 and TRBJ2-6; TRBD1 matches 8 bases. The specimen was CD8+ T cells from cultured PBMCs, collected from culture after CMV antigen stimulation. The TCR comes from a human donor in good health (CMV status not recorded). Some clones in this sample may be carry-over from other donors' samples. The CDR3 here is CASSTGQGHVGANVLTF. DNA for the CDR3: TGTGCCAGCAGCACAGGACAGGGCCACGTCGGGGCCAACGTCCTGACTTTC.